The 22 T cell receptor beta chains given below trace back to one sample, sequenced in a study of blood T cell repertoires in COVID-19. The method was immunoSEQ multiplex PCR; TCRdb's version includes in-frame clones alone and lacks a portion of them. In the table there are about 54,000 clones, 88% of which are singletons. Sample: peripheral blood. The receptors were gathered from a human donor in a cohort sampled during active COVID-19.

The chain couples TRBV19 to TRBJ2-3; 12 nucleotides agree with TRBD2. This CDR3 region has 19 residues. Germline values: CDR1 LNHDA, CDR2 SQIVND (reference sequence). V dropped 0 bases and J dropped 4; count of bases not matched to a gene: 11. CDR3 loop: CASSIDQPILAGGADTQYF. Written as DNA, the CDR3 is TGTGCCAGTAGTATAGATCAACCCATACTAGCGGGAGGTGCAGATACGCAGTATTTT. The whole variable domain, remainder taken from reference TRBV19 and TRBJ2-3, is DGGITQSPKYLFRKEGQNVTLSCEQNLNHDAMYWYRQDPGQGLRLIYYSQIVNDFQKGDIAEGYSVSREKKESFPLTVTSAQKNPTAFYLCASSIDQPILAGGADTQYFGPGTRLTVL.

This chain uses TRBV24-1 with TRBJ2-5; D not resolved. Trimming removed 0 bases at V and 4 bases at J, with 14 bases between. Germline CDR1 is KGHDR and CDR2 is SFDVKD. This CDR3 spans 16 amino acids. CDR3 DNA: TGTGCCACCAGTGATTTGCATGGCAGGTCTGCAGAGACCCAGTACTTC. It specifies CATSDLHGRSAETQYF.

CDR3: CASSSGRTSYEQYF. In nucleotides, the CDR3 is TGTGCCAGCAGCTCCGGGAGGACCTCCTACGAGCAGTACTTC. This sequence joins TRBV7-2 and TRBJ2-7; 7 bases are shared with TRBD2. The V gene's germline CDR1 is SGHTA and CDR2 FQGNSA. V was pared by 4 bases and J by 0 bases, with 3 bases of the junction left unmatched. The CDR3 consists of 14 residues.

The chain uses TRBV6-5 and TRBJ2-7; D might be TRBD1 (5 bases). CDR3 length: 15 amino acids. V was cut by 8 bases and J by 2 bases, with 19 bases left in between. Per the germline V gene, CDR1 is MNHEY and CDR2 is SVGAGI. CDR3 residues: CASGARIGGPYEQYF. CDR3 nucleotide sequence: TGTGCCAGCGGGGCCCGGATAGGCGGACCCTACGAGCAGTACTTC.

CDR3 protein: CASSLGSGVVSEQFF. The CDR3 DNA is TGTGCCAGCAGCTTAGGTTCGGGGGTCGTGAGTGAGCAGTTCTTC. This chain joins TRBV7-2 and TRBJ2-1; D is perhaps TRBD2 (6 bases). The V and J ends lost 1 base and 9 bases respectively, with 16 bases between them. This CDR3 has 15 residues. Germline V gives CDR1 SGHTA, CDR2 FQGNSA.

V and J are TRBV12-3 or TRBV12-4 and TRBJ1-1, with D uncertain. The V and J ends lost 7 bases and 4 bases respectively, with 7 bases between them. There are 11 residues in the CDR3. CDR3: CASTGSTEAFF. The CDR3 DNA sequence: TGTGCCAGCACCGGTAGCACTGAAGCTTTCTTT.

V is TRBV11-1 and J is TRBJ2-2; 7 bases match TRBD2. This CDR3 contains 14 residues. Germline lookup yields CDR1 SGHAT and CDR2 FQDESV (reference sequence). Trimming at V came to 0 bases and at J to 7 bases, leaving 2 bases not matched to a gene. CDR3: CASSLAGGVGELFF. In DNA form, the CDR3 reads TGTGCCAGCAGCTTAGCGGGAGGGGTCGGGGAGCTGTTTTTT.

This chain joins TRBV7-6 and TRBJ1-1, with a weak D call TRBD1 (6 bases). The CDR3 sequence is 15 residues long. V was pared by 1 base and J by 5 bases, with 14 bases between. The germline gives CDR1 SGHVS, CDR2 FNYEAQ. CDR3 sequence: CASSLVWSGETEAFF. CDR3 coding DNA: TGTGCCAGCAGCTTAGTTTGGTCAGGGGAGACTGAAGCTTTCTTT.

By frequency in the sample, this clone is medium-sized. V gene TRBV5-6 combines with J gene TRBJ1-3; D uncertain. Germline V lookup: CDR1 SGHDT, CDR2 YYEEEE. The CDR3 consists of 15 residues. Trimming took off 0 bases at V and 0 bases at J, with 7 bases between the two ends. The CDR3 nucleotides read TGTGCCAGCAGCTTGGCCGCCGGCTCTGGAAACACCATATATTTT. It codes for CASSLAAGSGNTIYF.

V gene TRBV7-2 combines with J gene TRBJ1-5; no firm D call. CDR1 and CDR2 (germline): SGHTA, FQGNSA. The CDR3 length is 15 residues. Trimming stripped 1 base from V and 1 base from J, with 8 bases between. As DNA, the CDR3 is TGTGCCAGCAGCTTAGGAGGGATAAGCAATCAGCCCCAGCATTTT. It encodes CASSLGGISNQPQHF.

The chain recombines TRBV20-1 with TRBJ2-3, with 11 bases fitting TRBD2. The CDR3 has 16 amino acids. J was trimmed by 1 base and V by 3 bases; bases with no gene match: 6. Germline V CDR1 and CDR2: DFQATT, SNEGSKA (reference sequence). The CDR3 region is CSASILAGGRTDTQYF. In DNA, the CDR3 is TGCAGTGCTAGTATCCTAGCGGGAGGTCGCACAGATACGCAGTATTTT.

The rearrangement joins TRBV6-5 to TRBJ1-6; a possible D gene is TRBD1 (6 bases). This CDR3 has 16 amino acids. Germline V gene data show CDR1 as MNHEY and CDR2 as SVGAGI. The ends were cut back, 0 bases at V and 10 bases at J, with 16 bases in the middle. The CDR3, as DNA: TGTGCCAGCAGTTACTCGAACCAGGGGATTAGGTCACCCCTCCACTTT. This encodes CASSYSNQGIRSPLHF.

The chain couples TRBV18 to TRBJ1-4, with a weak D call TRBD1 (6 bases). V lost 3 bases to trimming and J lost 4 bases, with 21 bases between them. The CDR3 has 18 amino acids. Germline assignment: CDR1 KGHSH and CDR2 LQKENI. The CDR3 protein is CASSPTTSGRGGNEKLFF. CDR3 DNA sequence: TGTGCCAGCTCACCGACGACGAGTGGACGAGGGGGTAATGAAAAACTGTTTTTT.

The chain couples TRBV7-9 to TRBJ1-2, with TRBD1 matching over 7 bases. This CDR3 is built from 12 residues. Germline V CDR1 and CDR2: SEHNR, FQNEAQ (reference sequence). V shed 6 bases, J shed 8 bases, and the junction held 6 bases outside the gene matches. CDR3 coding DNA: TGTGCCAGCAGTTTAAGACAGGGAGGCTACACCTTC. This encodes CASSLRQGGYTF.

The V gene is TRBV4-1, the J gene TRBJ1-2; D is unclear. Germline assignment: CDR1 MGHRA and CDR2 YSYEKL. The ends were cut back, 4 bases at V and 3 bases at J, with 12 bases in the middle. This CDR3 is built from 14 residues. The CDR3 reads CASSLLSADYGYTF. The CDR3 nucleotides are TGCGCCAGCAGCCTCCTCTCCGCGGACTATGGCTACACCTTC.

The chain links TRBV18 to TRBJ1-1, with D possibly TRBD1 on 6 matching bases. Germline assignment: CDR1 KGHSH and CDR2 LQKENI. The CDR3 totals 14 residues. Trimming shortened V by 4 bases and J by 2 bases, and 11 bases separated the two germline ends. CDR3 region: CASSLDRLNTEAFF. Here the CDR3 DNA reads TGTGCCAGCTCACTAGACAGGCTTAACACTGAAGCTTTCTTT.

The gene calls are TRBV4-3 and TRBJ2-1, with TRBD1 matching over 9 bases. J lost 8 bases, V lost 0 bases, and 14 bases had no gene match. The CDR3 runs 18 residues. CDR1 LGHNA and CDR2 YSLEER come from the germline V gene. The CDR3 region is CASSQDRGRWTGVHEQFF. DNA of the CDR3: TGCGCCAGCAGCCAAGATCGGGGTCGATGGACAGGGGTCCATGAGCAGTTCTTC.

This rearrangement joins TRBV7-8 to TRBJ1-5, with 7 positions matching TRBD1. This CDR3 spans 15 amino acids. The germline V gene has CDR1 SGHVS and CDR2 FQNEAQ. V lost 5 bases to trimming and J lost 5 bases; unmatched junction nucleotides: 9. The CDR3: CASSIGRTGDQPQHF. In DNA form, the CDR3 reads TGTGCCAGCAGCATCGGGAGAACAGGGGATCAGCCCCAGCATTTT.

V and J are TRBV2 and TRBJ2-1; 10 positions agree with TRBD1. The CDR3 has 14 amino acids. V gave up 5 bases and J gave up 10 bases; unmatched junction bases: 8. Germline V gene data show CDR1 as SNHLY and CDR2 as FYNNEI. The CDR3 sequence: CASSQGQGFREQFF. The CDR3 coding sequence is TGTGCCAGCAGTCAGGGACAGGGGTTTAGGGAGCAGTTCTTC.

The chain couples TRBV5-5 to TRBJ2-3; D remains unclear. The germline V and J ends were trimmed by 0 bases and 7 bases, with 15 bases remaining between them. Per germline, CDR1 SGHKS and CDR2 YYEKEE (reference sequence). The CDR3 runs 15 residues. This chain's CDR3 is CASSLVGRQANTQYF. In nucleotides, the CDR3 is TGTGCCAGCAGCTTGGTGGGCAGACAAGCAAATACGCAGTATTTT.

This sequence joins TRBV27 and TRBJ1-1; D might be TRBD1 (6 bases). Germline CDR1 MNHEY, CDR2 SMNVEV (reference sequence). The CDR3 runs to 14 residues. Trimming cost V 5 bases and J 1 base, with 11 bases left between them. Here the CDR3 reads CASSHTGTNTEAFF. In nucleotides, the CDR3 is TGTGCCAGCAGTCATACAGGGACGAACACTGAAGCTTTCTTT.

V gene TRBV9 combines with J gene TRBJ2-2; 10 bases are a match to TRBD2. There are 16 residues in the CDR3. The V gene end was trimmed by 2 bases and the J gene end by 0 bases; junction bases not matched to a gene: 1. Germline V gene lookup returns CDR1 SGDLS and CDR2 YYNGEE. The CDR3 protein is CASSVSGGPNTGELFF. The CDR3 nucleotides read TGTGCCAGCAGCGTTAGCGGGGGGCCGAACACCGGGGAGCTGTTTTTT.